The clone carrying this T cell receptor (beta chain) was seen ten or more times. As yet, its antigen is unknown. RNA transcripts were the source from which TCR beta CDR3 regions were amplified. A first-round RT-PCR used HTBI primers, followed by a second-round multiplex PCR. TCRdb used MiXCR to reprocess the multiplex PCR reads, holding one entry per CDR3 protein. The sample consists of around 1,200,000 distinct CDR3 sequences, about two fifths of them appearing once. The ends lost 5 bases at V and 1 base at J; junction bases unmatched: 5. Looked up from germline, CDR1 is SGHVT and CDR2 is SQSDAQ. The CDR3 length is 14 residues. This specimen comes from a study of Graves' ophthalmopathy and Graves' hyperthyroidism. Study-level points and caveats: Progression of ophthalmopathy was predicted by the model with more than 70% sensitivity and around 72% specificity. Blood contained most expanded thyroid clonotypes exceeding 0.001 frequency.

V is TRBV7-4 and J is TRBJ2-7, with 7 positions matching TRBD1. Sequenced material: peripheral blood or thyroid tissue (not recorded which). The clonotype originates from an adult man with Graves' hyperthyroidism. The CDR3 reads CASSNTGESYEQYF. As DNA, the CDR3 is TGTGCCAGCAGCAACACAGGGGAATCCTACGAGCAGTACTTC.